This TCR beta chain derives from a study of identifying expanded T cells in peripheral blood. Whole-study results and caveats: Clone count variance between approximately 2-week samples rose with total template count. Technical replicates showed around 1.2 changed clones; approximately 2 weeks roughly 18; four weeks 19.

This clone was observed a single time. Its antigen is unknown. Some clones are missing from TCRdb's copy, which holds only in-frame ones; the method was immunoSEQ multiplex PCR. The top ten hold less than 7% of the sample, which has 100,000 to 110,000 clones, 88% seen once. Germline V gives CDR1 KGHSH, CDR2 LQKENI. The length of the CDR3 is 15 residues. V shed 0 bases and J 6 bases; nucleotides not matched to a gene: 1. Collection occurred without any documented infections or immune events in donors. The sample consisted of blood. The clonotype was recovered from a person between 18 and 75 years old in good health. This sequence joins TRBV18 and TRBJ2-1, with 11 bases identical to TRBD2. In DNA form, the CDR3 reads TGTGCCAGCTCACCACCCACTAGCGGGGGCAATGAGCAGTTCTTC. It is translated as CASSPPTSGGNEQFF.